Sequencing of this T cell receptor beta chain was carried out in a study of blood T cell repertoires in COVID-19. Generated by immunoSEQ multiplex PCR, the TCRdb table keeps only in-frame clones and is missing some. The top ten clones hold 1.3% of a sample with roughly 380,000 clones, over 75% of them seen once. V lost 3 bases to trimming and J lost 4 bases, with 16 bases between them. The CDR3 has 15 residues. Germline V CDR1 and CDR2: MNHEY, SVGAGI. V usage is TRBV6-5 and J usage is TRBJ2-7; D might be TRBD1 (6 bases). The sample taken for sequencing was PBMCs or T cells enriched from blood (not recorded which). The receptor was derived from a man aged 25 to 45 who had recovered from COVID-19. For the CDR3, the DNA is TGTGCCAGCAGTTATACGGGACACCAACAATACGAGCAGTACTTC. It encodes CASSYTGHQQYEQYF.